The rows below give T cell receptor beta chains drawn from one sample of a study of shared clonotypes between healthy human individuals. Only in-frame clones appear in the TCRdb table, and some are missing; sequencing was by immunoSEQ multiplex PCR. The sample includes 400,000 to 500,000 clones, 70% to 85% of them seen just once. The sequencing input was PBMCs. The origin of the receptors is a woman aged 40 to 50 in good health. Some clones in this sample may be carry-over from other donors' samples. Each CDR3 is given with its conserved first and last residue. A D gene is named only where the DNA matches it firmly. Expanded clones get a size class; other rows say once, few or many, or leave the size out.

j_gene: TRBJ2-1
abundance: -
v_gene: TRBV28
d_gene: -
CDR3nt: TGTGCCATTGTTGGACCAACCTACAATGAGCAGTTCTTC
CDR3aa: CAIVGPTYNEQFF

j_gene: TRBJ2-7
abundance: -
v_gene: TRBV11-2
d_gene: -
CDR3nt: TGTGCCAGCAGCTTATTGGGAAAACCCTACGAGCAGTACTTC
CDR3aa: CASSLLGKPYEQYF

j_gene: TRBJ2-1
abundance: -
v_gene: TRBV5-4
d_gene: TRBD2
CDR3nt: TGTGCCAGCAGCTTATTTGCAGCGGGAGGTAATGAGCAGTTCTTC
CDR3aa: CASSLFAAGGNEQFF

j_gene: TRBJ1-1
abundance: -
v_gene: TRBV19
d_gene: -
CDR3nt: TGTGCCAGTAGTAGCCGGGGCTGGAACACTGAAGCTTTCTTT
CDR3aa: CASSSRGWNTEAFF

j_gene: TRBJ2-1
abundance: -
v_gene: TRBV7-6
d_gene: TRBD1
CDR3nt: TGTGCCAGCAGCCGCGACAGGGCCACTTACAATGAGCAGTTCTTC
CDR3aa: CASSRDRATYNEQFF

j_gene: TRBJ2-5
abundance: -
v_gene: TRBV9
d_gene: -
CDR3nt: TGTGCCAGCAGCGTAGGGCTGGACGAGACCCAGTACTTC
CDR3aa: CASSVGLDETQYF

j_gene: TRBJ2-3
abundance: -
v_gene: TRBV11-2
d_gene: -
CDR3nt: TGTGCCAGCAGCTTAGAGGGTCTGGATACGCAGTATTTT
CDR3aa: CASSLEGLDTQYF

j_gene: TRBJ2-2
abundance: -
v_gene: TRBV5-1
d_gene: TRBD1
CDR3nt: TGCGCCAGCAGCGTTAGGACAGGGTCCGGGGAGCTGTTTTTT
CDR3aa: CASSVRTGSGELFF

j_gene: TRBJ1-2
abundance: -
v_gene: TRBV28
d_gene: TRBD1
CDR3nt: TGTGCCAGCAGTCCCGGGGACAGTAACTATGGCTACACCTTC
CDR3aa: CASSPGDSNYGYTF

j_gene: TRBJ1-5
abundance: -
v_gene: TRBV11-2
d_gene: -
CDR3nt: TGTGCCAGCAGCTTTTCCGGGACAAATAATCAGCCCCAGCATTTT
CDR3aa: CASSFSGTNNQPQHF

j_gene: TRBJ2-7
abundance: -
v_gene: TRBV10-3
d_gene: TRBD1
CDR3nt: TGTGCCATCAGTGAGTCAGGCAGGGGGCGGGACGAGCAGTACTTC
CDR3aa: CAISESGRGRDEQYF

j_gene: TRBJ1-4
abundance: -
v_gene: TRBV7-9
d_gene: -
CDR3nt: TGTGCCAGCAGCTTAGATCGGGCCACTAATGAAAAACTGTTTTTT
CDR3aa: CASSLDRATNEKLFF

j_gene: TRBJ2-1
abundance: -
v_gene: TRBV27
d_gene: TRBD2
CDR3nt: TGTGCCAGCAGTCCCATTGACATAGCGGGAGGGCCGTCCTACAATGAGCAGTTCTTC
CDR3aa: CASSPIDIAGGPSYNEQFF

j_gene: TRBJ1-1
abundance: -
v_gene: TRBV7-3
d_gene: -
CDR3nt: TGTGCCAGCAGCTTAACAGAGGGTTCCTCAGCTTTCTTT
CDR3aa: CASSLTEGSSAFF

j_gene: TRBJ2-1
abundance: few
v_gene: TRBV7-3
d_gene: TRBD2
CDR3nt: TGTGCCAGCAGCTTAACCCCCGGGACTAACTACAATGAGCAGTTCTTC
CDR3aa: CASSLTPGTNYNEQFF

j_gene: TRBJ2-5
abundance: many
v_gene: TRBV7-2
d_gene: -
CDR3nt: TGTGCCAGCAGCCCACCAGGTGTCCAAGAGACCCAGTACTTC
CDR3aa: CASSPPGVQETQYF

j_gene: TRBJ2-7
abundance: -
v_gene: TRBV11-2
d_gene: TRBD1
CDR3nt: TGTGCCAGCAGCTCCCGGGACAGGACCGAGCAGTACTTC
CDR3aa: CASSSRDRTEQYF

j_gene: TRBJ2-2
abundance: few
v_gene: TRBV29-1
d_gene: TRBD2
CDR3nt: TGCAGCGTTGGGGCGGGAGCAACGGACGGGGAGCTGTTTTTT
CDR3aa: CSVGAGATDGELFF

j_gene: TRBJ2-7
abundance: -
v_gene: TRBV5-1
d_gene: -
CDR3nt: TGCGCCAGCAGCTTACGGCAGGGCTACGAGCAGTACTTC
CDR3aa: CASSLRQGYEQYF

j_gene: TRBJ1-1
abundance: -
v_gene: TRBV4-2
d_gene: -
CDR3nt: TGTGCCAGCAGCCAAAGAGGGACGGAGAACACTGAAGCTTTCTTT
CDR3aa: CASSQRGTENTEAFF

j_gene: TRBJ2-3
abundance: -
v_gene: TRBV28
d_gene: TRBD2
CDR3nt: TGTGCCAGCAGTTTTGGTTCGGGAGGGGCTGATACGCAGTATTTT
CDR3aa: CASSFGSGGADTQYF

j_gene: TRBJ2-7
abundance: -
v_gene: TRBV6-1
d_gene: TRBD1
CDR3nt: TGTGCCAGCAGTGAGGGGACAGGGGGTTCCCACGAGCAGTACTTC
CDR3aa: CASSEGTGGSHEQYF

j_gene: TRBJ2-5
abundance: -
v_gene: TRBV5-1
d_gene: -
CDR3nt: TGCGCCAGCACGTATGCGGGCAGCCAAGAGACCCAGTACTTC
CDR3aa: CASTYAGSQETQYF

j_gene: TRBJ2-7
abundance: -
v_gene: TRBV4-1
d_gene: -
CDR3nt: TGCGCCAGCAGCCAAGAGTCAGCGGGTTACGAGCAGTACTTC
CDR3aa: CASSQESAGYEQYF

j_gene: TRBJ2-1
abundance: -
v_gene: TRBV7-8
d_gene: TRBD2
CDR3nt: TGTGCCAGCAGCCTAACTAGCGGGAGGGCAAATGAGCAGTTCTTC
CDR3aa: CASSLTSGRANEQFF

j_gene: TRBJ2-5
abundance: -
v_gene: TRBV30
d_gene: -
CDR3nt: TGTGCCTGGAGAACGGGGGGCGAGAGGGAGCAGTACTTC
CDR3aa: CAWRTGGEREQYF

j_gene: TRBJ2-2
abundance: -
v_gene: TRBV7-8
d_gene: -
CDR3nt: TGTGCCAGCAGCTTAGGCCCAAACTTGAACACCGGGGAGCTGTTTTTT
CDR3aa: CASSLGPNLNTGELFF

j_gene: TRBJ1-2
abundance: -
v_gene: TRBV9
d_gene: -
CDR3nt: TGTGCCAGCAGCGTCAAAGGTTCGAGCCAAGTTGGCTACACCTTC
CDR3aa: CASSVKGSSQVGYTF

j_gene: TRBJ2-1
abundance: -
v_gene: TRBV7-9
d_gene: TRBD1
CDR3nt: TGTGCCAGCAGCTTAGAAATGTTGCAGGGGGCGGTTTACAATGAGCAGTTCTTC
CDR3aa: CASSLEMLQGAVYNEQFF

j_gene: TRBJ2-2
abundance: once
v_gene: TRBV9
d_gene: -
CDR3nt: TGTGCCAGCAGCCCTGTGGTGGGAGTGGGGGAGCTGTTTTTT
CDR3aa: CASSPVVGVGELFF

j_gene: TRBJ1-1
abundance: -
v_gene: TRBV19
d_gene: -
CDR3nt: TGTGCCAGTACCCAGGCATGGACAGCCAACACTGAAGCTTTCTTT
CDR3aa: CASTQAWTANTEAFF

j_gene: TRBJ2-7
abundance: -
v_gene: TRBV15
d_gene: -
CDR3nt: TGTGCCAGCCACAGGTCCTACGAGCAGTACTTC
CDR3aa: CASHRSYEQYF

j_gene: TRBJ2-7
abundance: -
v_gene: TRBV6-6
d_gene: TRBD1
CDR3nt: TGTGCCAGCAGCCATCCGGGACAGGGCTACGAGCAGTACTTC
CDR3aa: CASSHPGQGYEQYF

j_gene: TRBJ2-6
abundance: -
v_gene: TRBV21-1
d_gene: -
CDR3nt: TGTGCCAGCAGCCGCAAAGGGTGTAAGGGTAAGGGGGACTCTGGGGCCAACGTCCTGACTTTC
CDR3aa: CASSRKGCKGKGDSGANVLTF

j_gene: TRBJ2-5
abundance: -
v_gene: TRBV5-4
d_gene: TRBD2
CDR3nt: TGTGCCAGCAGCTTGGATCGCGGGAGTGGAGAGACCCAGTACTTC
CDR3aa: CASSLDRGSGETQYF

j_gene: TRBJ2-1
abundance: -
v_gene: TRBV7-9
d_gene: -
CDR3nt: TGTGCCAGCAGCTTGGGAAATGAGCAGTTCTTC
CDR3aa: CASSLGNEQFF

j_gene: TRBJ2-5
abundance: -
v_gene: TRBV20-1
d_gene: -
CDR3nt: TGCAGTGTGTTATTGATGGAGACCCAGTACTTC
CDR3aa: CSVLLMETQYF

j_gene: TRBJ2-5
abundance: -
v_gene: TRBV6-1
d_gene: -
CDR3nt: TGTGCCAGCAGAGGATCCTCGGGCCGACAAGAGACCCAGTACTTC
CDR3aa: CASRGSSGRQETQYF

j_gene: TRBJ1-5
abundance: -
v_gene: TRBV30
d_gene: -
CDR3nt: TGTGCCTGGAGTGTATCCCGCAATCAGCCCCAGCATTTT
CDR3aa: CAWSVSRNQPQHF

j_gene: TRBJ1-1
abundance: -
v_gene: TRBV7-8
d_gene: -
CDR3nt: TGTGCCAGCAGCCGGAGGGGCACTGAAGCTTTCTTT
CDR3aa: CASSRRGTEAFF

j_gene: TRBJ2-2
abundance: -
v_gene: TRBV5-4
d_gene: TRBD2
CDR3nt: TGTGCCAGCAGCCTCCCGGGGGGGCGGAACACCGGGGAGCTGTTTTTT
CDR3aa: CASSLPGGRNTGELFF

j_gene: TRBJ1-5
abundance: -
v_gene: TRBV27
d_gene: -
CDR3nt: TGTGCCAGCAGACAGCGCCCGTTTGGCAATCAGCCCCAGCATTTT
CDR3aa: CASRQRPFGNQPQHF

j_gene: TRBJ2-7
abundance: -
v_gene: TRBV7-3
d_gene: TRBD2
CDR3nt: TGTGCCAACCTCACCCGGGTAGCGGGAGGCCCCTACGAGCAGTACTTC
CDR3aa: CANLTRVAGGPYEQYF

j_gene: TRBJ2-1
abundance: many
v_gene: TRBV6-4
d_gene: TRBD1
CDR3nt: TGTGCCAGCAGACCGGGACAGGAGTACAATGAGCAGTTCTTC
CDR3aa: CASRPGQEYNEQFF

j_gene: TRBJ1-3
abundance: -
v_gene: TRBV11-3
d_gene: -
CDR3nt: TGTGCCAGCAGCTTAGATCGGCAGGGCTACTCTGGAAACACCATATATTTT
CDR3aa: CASSLDRQGYSGNTIYF

j_gene: TRBJ2-3
abundance: -
v_gene: TRBV5-1
d_gene: TRBD2
CDR3nt: TGCGCCAGCAGTGGACTAGCGGGATCCACAGATACGCAGTATTTT
CDR3aa: CASSGLAGSTDTQYF

j_gene: TRBJ2-2
abundance: -
v_gene: TRBV25-1
d_gene: -
CDR3nt: TGTGCCAGCTCAGAAGGGGGGCTTGGAACCGGGAAGCTGTTTTTT
CDR3aa: CASSEGGLGTGKLFF

j_gene: TRBJ2-1
abundance: -
v_gene: TRBV7-9
d_gene: TRBD1
CDR3nt: TGTGCCAGCAGCTTAGGAGGGACAGTCTACAATGAGCAGTTCTTC
CDR3aa: CASSLGGTVYNEQFF

j_gene: TRBJ2-1
abundance: -
v_gene: TRBV29-1
d_gene: -
CDR3nt: TGCAGCGTTGAAACTTCTTACAATGAGCAGTTCTTC
CDR3aa: CSVETSYNEQFF

j_gene: TRBJ2-5
abundance: -
v_gene: TRBV5-1
d_gene: TRBD2
CDR3nt: TGCGCCAGCAGCACACTGACTAGCGATGAAGAGACCCAGTACTTC
CDR3aa: CASSTLTSDEETQYF

j_gene: TRBJ1-5
abundance: -
v_gene: TRBV28
d_gene: -
CDR3nt: TGTGCCAGCAGCTACAATCAGCCCCAGCATTTT
CDR3aa: CASSYNQPQHF

j_gene: TRBJ1-4
abundance: -
v_gene: TRBV4-2
d_gene: -
CDR3nt: TGTGCCAGCAGCCAAGCCTCATCAGGGGCAACTAATGAAAAACTGTTTTTT
CDR3aa: CASSQASSGATNEKLFF

j_gene: TRBJ1-3
abundance: once
v_gene: TRBV19
d_gene: -
CDR3nt: TGTGCCAGTAGTACCACAGGGTTCGGAAACACCATATATTTT
CDR3aa: CASSTTGFGNTIYF

j_gene: TRBJ2-7
abundance: few
v_gene: TRBV9
d_gene: TRBD1
CDR3nt: TGTGCCAGCAGCGCATCGGGACAGTTTGGCGAGCAGTACTTC
CDR3aa: CASSASGQFGEQYF

j_gene: TRBJ1-5
abundance: -
v_gene: TRBV7-2
d_gene: -
CDR3nt: TGTGCCAGCAGCTTAGGAGGGGGGGGAAACGAGCCCCAGCATTTT
CDR3aa: CASSLGGGGNEPQHF